This TCR beta chain was observed in a study of cytomegalovirus exposure and HLA in healthy donors. Regarding the study as a whole: The Asian-associated ancestry cluster reportedly had fewer N-insertions than the approximately 670-donor mean in a later analysis.

Comment on this clone: The antigen is undetermined.

It was with 60 Vbeta and 13 Jbeta primers that the PCR ran. The repertoire was sequenced with immunoSEQ multiplex PCR; TCRdb's copy has only in-frame clones and lacks some. In the table there are 150,000 to 180,000 clones, over 65% of which are singletons. V lost 5 bases and J lost 2, with 9 bases in between. This CDR3 spans 13 amino acids. Germline CDR1 is LNHDA and CDR2 is SQIVND (reference sequence). The specimen was PBMCs. This rearrangement joins TRBV19 to TRBJ1-1; no reliable D call. The TCR sequence derives from a woman in her thirties or forties in good health and CMV-seronegative. CDR3 sequence: CASSEAVNTEAFF. Here the CDR3 DNA reads TGTGCCAGTAGTGAGGCAGTTAACACTGAAGCTTTCTTT.